This TCR beta chain originates from a study of Ad26.COV2.S vaccination and SARS-CoV-2 variants. Across the study: Intramuscularly, Ad26.COV2.S was given either once or twice, 56 days apart.

The sample's treatment: 15 to 20 received Ad26.COV2.S at low or high dose, single or two shots; five or six received placebo; per-sample allocation not given. Material that was analyzed had been drawn on day 63 after the first vaccine or placebo injection. The method was immunoSEQ multiplex PCR; TCRdb's version includes in-frame clones alone and lacks a portion of them. The repertoire holds 350,000 to 450,000 clones, with 92% as singletons. The CDR3 runs 15 residues. With V trimmed by 3 bases and J by 3 bases, 5 bases remained unmatched. From germline, CDR1 is ENHRY and CDR2 SYGVKD. The specimen comprised peripheral blood, sampled in a trial of Ad26.COV2.S vaccine versus placebo. The chain carries TRBV10-3 and TRBJ2-3; 8 bases are shared with TRBD1. This receptor was identified in a person aged 18-60 years who received the Ad26.COV2.S COVID-19 vaccine or a placebo. CDR3 loop: CAISDPRGRTDTQYF. The CDR3 DNA is TGTGCCATCAGTGATCCCAGGGGGCGAACAGATACGCAGTATTTT.